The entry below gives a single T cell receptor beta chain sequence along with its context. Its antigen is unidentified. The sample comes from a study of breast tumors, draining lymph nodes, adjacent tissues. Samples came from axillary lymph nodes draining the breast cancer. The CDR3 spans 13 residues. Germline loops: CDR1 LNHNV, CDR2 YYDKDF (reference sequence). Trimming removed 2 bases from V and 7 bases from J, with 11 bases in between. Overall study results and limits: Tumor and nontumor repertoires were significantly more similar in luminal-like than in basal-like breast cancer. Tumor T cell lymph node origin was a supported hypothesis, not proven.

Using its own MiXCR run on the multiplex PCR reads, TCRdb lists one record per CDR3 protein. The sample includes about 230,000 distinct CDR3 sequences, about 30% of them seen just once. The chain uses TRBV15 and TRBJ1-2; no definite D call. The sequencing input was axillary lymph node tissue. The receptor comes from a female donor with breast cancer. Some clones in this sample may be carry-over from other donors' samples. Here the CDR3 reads CATSRLLEFGYTF. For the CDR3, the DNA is TGTGCCACCAGCAGACTCCTGGAGTTTGGCTACACCTTC.